These 11 T cell receptor beta chains came from one sample sequenced in a study of blood T cell repertoires in COVID-19. The repertoire was sequenced with immunoSEQ multiplex PCR; TCRdb's copy has only in-frame clones and lacks some. The data contain 240,000 or so clones, around 88% of them singletons. Material: PBMCs or T cells enriched from blood (not recorded which). The receptors derive from a woman aged 40 to 55 with acute COVID-19.

The genes are TRBV7-2 and TRBJ2-1, with D possibly matching TRBD2 (5 bases). Germline V gene data show CDR1 as SGHTA and CDR2 as FQGNSA. Trimming cost V 1 base and J 0 bases, with 7 bases left between them. This CDR3 has 15 amino acids. The CDR3 bases are TGTGCCAGCAGCTTAGACGGGAACTCCTACAATGAGCAGTTCTTC. Translating gives CASSLDGNSYNEQFF.

This chain uses TRBV7-9 with TRBJ2-7, with a tentative D call TRBD2 (6 bases). CDR1 is SEHNR, CDR2 FQNEAQ, per germline (reference sequence). Trimming pared 7 bases from V and 1 base from J, leaving 17 bases between. This CDR3 is built from 15 residues. CDR3: CASTPGGAESYEQYF. The CDR3 DNA reads as TGTGCCAGCACCCCCGGGGGAGCGGAGTCCTACGAGCAGTACTTC.

The V call is TRBV4-2, the J call TRBJ2-1, with D perhaps matching TRBD2 (5 bases). This CDR3 has 15 amino acids. Trimming left V 3 bases short and J 0 bases short, with 9 bases between. From germline, CDR1 is LGHNA and CDR2 YNFKEQ. This CDR3 is CASSHLGSSYNEQFF. CDR3 nucleotides: TGTGCCAGCAGCCACCTAGGGAGCTCCTACAATGAGCAGTTCTTC.

This clone was detected only once. The rearrangement joins TRBV2 to TRBJ2-1, with TRBD1 matching over 10 bases. V shed 4 bases, J shed 4 bases, and the junction held 4 bases outside the gene matches. Germline V gene lookup returns CDR1 SNHLY and CDR2 FYNNEI. CDR3 length: 15 residues. The CDR3 reads CASSAPGQGYNEQFF. The CDR3 DNA follows: TGTGCCAGCAGTGCTCCGGGACAGGGGTACAATGAGCAGTTCTTC.

CDR3 loop: CASSQAGARADYGYTF. CDR3 DNA sequence: TGTGCCAGCAGCCAGGCGGGGGCCAGAGCCGACTATGGCTACACCTTC. V gene TRBV2 combines with J gene TRBJ1-2; TRBD1 is a possible D gene (6 bases). The germline V gene has CDR1 SNHLY and CDR2 FYNNEI. With 6 bases removed from V and 3 bases from J, the gap between germline ends came to 20 bases. This CDR3 spans 16 amino acids.

The CDR3 is CASSPHPGTKSYEQYF. The CDR3 DNA reads TGTGCCAGCAGCCCCCATCCGGGGACTAAATCCTACGAGCAGTACTTC. The chain recombines TRBV3-1 (or the pseudogene TRBV3-2) with TRBJ2-7; 7 bases agree with TRBD2. Losses at the gene ends were 4 bases for V and 1 base for J; bases not matched to a gene: 10. The CDR3 consists of 16 residues. Germline CDR1 is LGHDT and CDR2 is YNNKEL (reference sequence).

The gene calls are TRBV10-3 and TRBJ1-1; TRBD1 agrees at 8 bases. This CDR3 has 16 amino acids. Unmatched junction bases numbered 11, after V lost 3 bases and J lost 5 bases. Germline CDR1 and CDR2: ENHRY and SYGVKD. DNA for the CDR3: TGTGCCATCAGTGACAGGGTACAGGGGGTGGGGACTGAAGCTTTCTTT. It specifies CAISDRVQGVGTEAFF.

The genes are TRBV29-1 and TRBJ2-7, with a weak D call TRBD2 (6 bases). V lost 3 bases, J lost 1 base, and 16 bases lay in between. The CDR3 length is 15 residues. CDR1 and CDR2 (germline): SQVTM, ANQGSEA. The CDR3 DNA is TGCAGCGTTGAGGGGGGAGAGGGTGGTTCCTACGAGCAGTACTTC. Encoded protein: CSVEGGEGGSYEQYF.

As regards this clone: Other nucleotide sequences in the sample specify the same CDR3. V gene TRBV9 combines with J gene TRBJ2-1, with no clear D. Per the germline V gene, CDR1 is SGDLS and CDR2 is YYNGEE. The CDR3 loop spans 13 amino acids. V dropped 0 bases and J dropped 6 bases, with 7 bases sitting between them. In DNA, the CDR3 is TGTGCCAGCAGCGTAGCTACGCGCAATGAGCAGTTCTTC. It encodes CASSVATRNEQFF.

The chain employs TRBV18 and TRBJ1-2, with a tentative D call TRBD1 (5 bases). CDR1 and CDR2 from the germline V gene are KGHSH and LQKENI. The CDR3 contains 14 residues. The V end lost 2 bases, the J end lost 8 bases, and 15 bases lay between the germline ends. The CDR3 DNA reads as TGTGCCAGCTCACCATTCCAGGGCGAACGGGGCTACACCTTC. Amino acid sequence: CASSPFQGERGYTF.

The J gene is TRBJ1-5, the V gene TRBV6-1; D may be TRBD1 (5 bases). Trimming took off 3 bases at V and 4 bases at J, with 13 bases between the two ends. Germline lookup yields CDR1 MNHNS and CDR2 SASEGT. CDR3 size: 15 residues. CDR3 amino acids: CASSEGQLKNQPQHF. As DNA, the CDR3 is TGTGCCAGCAGTGAGGGGCAGCTAAAAAATCAGCCCCAGCATTTT.